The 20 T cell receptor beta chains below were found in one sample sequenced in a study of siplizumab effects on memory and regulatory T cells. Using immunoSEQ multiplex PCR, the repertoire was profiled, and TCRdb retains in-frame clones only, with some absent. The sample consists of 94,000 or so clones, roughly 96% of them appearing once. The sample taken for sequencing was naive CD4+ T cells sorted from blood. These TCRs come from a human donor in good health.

The CDR3 sequence: CASSLLETQYF. CDR3 DNA: TGTGCCAGCAGCTTGCTAGAGACCCAGTACTTC. J is TRBJ2-5 and V is TRBV5-5, with D unclear. The CDR3 covers 11 residues. V gave up 1 base and J gave up 4 bases, with 2 bases separating them. Germline V CDR1 and CDR2: SGHKS, YYEKEE (reference sequence).

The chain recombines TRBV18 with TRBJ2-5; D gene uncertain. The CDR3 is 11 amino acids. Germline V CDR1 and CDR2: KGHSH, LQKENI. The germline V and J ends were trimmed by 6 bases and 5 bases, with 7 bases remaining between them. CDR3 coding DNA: TGTGCCAGCTCGGCTATGGAGACCCAGTACTTC. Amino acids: CASSAMETQYF.

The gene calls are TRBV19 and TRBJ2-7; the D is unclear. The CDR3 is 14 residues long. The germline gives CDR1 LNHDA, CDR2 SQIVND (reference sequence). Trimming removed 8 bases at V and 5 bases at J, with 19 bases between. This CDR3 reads CASQGPGPPHEQYF. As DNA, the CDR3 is TGTGCCAGTCAAGGACCCGGGCCACCCCACGAGCAGTACTTC.

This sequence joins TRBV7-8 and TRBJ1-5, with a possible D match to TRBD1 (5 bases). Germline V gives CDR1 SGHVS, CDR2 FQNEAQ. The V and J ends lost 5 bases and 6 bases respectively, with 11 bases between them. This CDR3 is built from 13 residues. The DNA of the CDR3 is TGTGCCAGCAGCCTCGGGGGAGGTCAGCCCCAGCATTTT. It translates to CASSLGGGQPQHF.

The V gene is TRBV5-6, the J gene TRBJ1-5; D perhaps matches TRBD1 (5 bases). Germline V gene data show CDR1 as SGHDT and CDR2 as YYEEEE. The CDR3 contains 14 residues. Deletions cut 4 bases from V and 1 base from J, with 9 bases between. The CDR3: CASSERQSNQPQHF. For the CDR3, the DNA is TGTGCCAGCAGCGAAAGACAGAGCAATCAGCCCCAGCATTTT.

This CDR3 is CASSGRQGFYGYTF. In DNA, the CDR3 is TGTGCCAGCAGTGGACGACAGGGGTTCTATGGCTACACCTTC. The chain combines TRBV27 with TRBJ1-2, with 8 bases lining up with TRBD1. CDR1 MNHEY and CDR2 SMNVEV come from the germline V gene (reference sequence). V shed 5 bases, J shed 4 bases, and the junction held 6 bases outside the gene matches. The CDR3 has 14 amino acids.

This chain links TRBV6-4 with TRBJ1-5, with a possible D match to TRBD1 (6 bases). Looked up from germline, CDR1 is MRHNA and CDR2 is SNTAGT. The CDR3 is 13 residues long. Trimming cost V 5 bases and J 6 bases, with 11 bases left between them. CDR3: CASSPQGGQPQHF. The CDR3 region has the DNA TGTGCCAGCAGTCCGCAAGGGGGTCAGCCCCAGCATTTT.

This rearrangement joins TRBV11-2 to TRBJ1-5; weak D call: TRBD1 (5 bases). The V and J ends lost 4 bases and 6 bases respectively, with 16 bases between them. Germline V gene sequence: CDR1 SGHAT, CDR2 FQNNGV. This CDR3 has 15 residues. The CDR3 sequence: CASSSDTQGGQPQHF. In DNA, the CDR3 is TGTGCCAGCAGCTCGGACACCCAGGGTGGTCAGCCCCAGCATTTT. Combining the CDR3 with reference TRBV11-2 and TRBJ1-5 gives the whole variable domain EAGVAQSPRYKIIEKRQSVAFWCNPISGHATLYWYQQILGQGPKLLIQFQNNGVVDDSQLPKDRFSAERLKGVDSTLKIQPAKLEDSAVYLCASSSDTQGGQPQHFGDGTRLSIL.

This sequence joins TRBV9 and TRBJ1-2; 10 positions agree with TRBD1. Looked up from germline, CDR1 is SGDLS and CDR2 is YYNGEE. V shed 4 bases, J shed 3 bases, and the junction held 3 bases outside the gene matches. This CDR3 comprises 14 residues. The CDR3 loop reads CASSTGQGDYGYTF. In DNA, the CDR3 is TGTGCCAGCAGCACCGGACAGGGGGACTATGGCTACACCTTC.

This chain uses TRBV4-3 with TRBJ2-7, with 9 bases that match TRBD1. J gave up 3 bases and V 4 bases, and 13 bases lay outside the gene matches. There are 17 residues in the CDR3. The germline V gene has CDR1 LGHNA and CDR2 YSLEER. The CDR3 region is CASSRVAGTGTYYEQYF. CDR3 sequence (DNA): TGCGCCAGCAGCCGGGTCGCCGGGACAGGGACTTACTACGAGCAGTACTTC.

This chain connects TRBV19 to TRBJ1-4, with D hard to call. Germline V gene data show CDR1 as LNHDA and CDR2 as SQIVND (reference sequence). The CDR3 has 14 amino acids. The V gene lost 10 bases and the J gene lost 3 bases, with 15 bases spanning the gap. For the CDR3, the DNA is TGTGCCACTCACGCACAAGCCTCTAATGAAAAACTGTTTTTT. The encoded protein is CATHAQASNEKLFF. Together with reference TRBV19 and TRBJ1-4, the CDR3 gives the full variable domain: DGGITQSPKYLFRKEGQNVTLSCEQNLNHDAMYWYRQDPGQGLRLIYYSQIVNDFQKGDIAEGYSVSREKKESFPLTVTSAQKNPTAFYLCATHAQASNEKLFFGSGTQLSVL.

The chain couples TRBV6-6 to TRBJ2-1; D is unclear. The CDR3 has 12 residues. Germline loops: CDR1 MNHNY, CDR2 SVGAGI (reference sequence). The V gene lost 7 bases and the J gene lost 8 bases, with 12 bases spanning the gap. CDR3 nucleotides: TGTGCCAGCACGGTTCCGGGTCATGAGCAGTTCTTC. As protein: CASTVPGHEQFF.

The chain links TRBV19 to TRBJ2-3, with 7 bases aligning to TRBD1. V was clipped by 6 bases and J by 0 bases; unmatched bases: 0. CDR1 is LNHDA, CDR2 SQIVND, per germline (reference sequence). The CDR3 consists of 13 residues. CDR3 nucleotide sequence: TGTGCCAGTAGACAGGGGAGCACAGATACGCAGTATTTT. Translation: CASRQGSTDTQYF.

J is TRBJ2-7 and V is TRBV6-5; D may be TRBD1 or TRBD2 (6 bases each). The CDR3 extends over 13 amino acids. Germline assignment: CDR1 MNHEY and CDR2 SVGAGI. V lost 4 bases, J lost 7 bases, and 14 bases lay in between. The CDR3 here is CASSSGGHLEQYF. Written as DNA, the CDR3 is TGTGCCAGCAGTTCCGGGGGCCATTTGGAGCAGTACTTC.

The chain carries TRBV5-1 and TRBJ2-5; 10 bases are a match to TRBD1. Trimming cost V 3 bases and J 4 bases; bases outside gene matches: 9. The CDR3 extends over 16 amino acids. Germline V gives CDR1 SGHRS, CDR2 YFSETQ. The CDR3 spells CASSSGTGVWGETQYF. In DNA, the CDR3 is TGCGCCAGCAGCTCCGGGACAGGGGTTTGGGGAGAGACCCAGTACTTC.

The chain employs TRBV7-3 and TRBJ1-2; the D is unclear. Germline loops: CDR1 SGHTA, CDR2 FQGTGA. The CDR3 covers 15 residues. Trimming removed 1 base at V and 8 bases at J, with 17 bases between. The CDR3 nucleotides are TGTGCCAGCAGCTTAAATTCGGGCGGGATAGGAGGCTACACCTTC. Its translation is CASSLNSGGIGGYTF.

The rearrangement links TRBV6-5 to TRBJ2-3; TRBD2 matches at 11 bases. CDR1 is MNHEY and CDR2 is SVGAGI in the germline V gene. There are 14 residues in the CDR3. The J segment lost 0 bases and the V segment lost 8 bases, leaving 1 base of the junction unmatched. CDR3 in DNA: TGTGCCAGCCGACTAGCGGGGAGCACAGATACGCAGTATTTT. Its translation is CASRLAGSTDTQYF.

The CDR3 is CASSAPTSGYYNEQFF. The CDR3 DNA sequence: TGTGCCAGTAGTGCTCCTACTAGCGGCTATTACAATGAGCAGTTCTTC. The rearrangement joins TRBV19 to TRBJ2-1; 8 nucleotides match TRBD2. The CDR3 extends over 16 amino acids. The junction had 10 bases not matched to a gene; V was cut back by 5 bases and J by 4 bases. The germline gives CDR1 LNHDA, CDR2 SQIVND (reference sequence).

The CDR3 sequence is CASSVGGGGHEQFF. CDR3 coding DNA: TGTGCCAGCAGCGTGGGGGGAGGTGGTCATGAGCAGTTCTTC. V usage is TRBV9 and J usage is TRBJ2-1; maybe TRBD2 (6 bases). V was clipped by 2 bases and J by 8 bases, with 14 bases between them. Germline V gives CDR1 SGDLS, CDR2 YYNGEE. The CDR3 runs to 14 residues. Supplemented by reference TRBV9 and TRBJ2-1, the full variable domain reads DSGVTQTPKHLITATGQRVTLRCSPRSGDLSVYWYQQSLDQGLQFLIQYYNGEERAKGNILERFSAQQFPDLHSELNLSSLELGDSALYFCASSVGGGGHEQFFGPGTRLTVL.

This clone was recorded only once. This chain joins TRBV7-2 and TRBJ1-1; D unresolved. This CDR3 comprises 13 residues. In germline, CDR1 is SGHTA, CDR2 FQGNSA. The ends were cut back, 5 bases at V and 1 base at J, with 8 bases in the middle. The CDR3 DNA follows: TGTGCCAGCAGCCAGAGATGGAACACTGAAGCTTTCTTT. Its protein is CASSQRWNTEAFF.